These 6 T cell receptor beta chains came from one sample sequenced in a study of vaccination and CD4 T cells after COVID-19. Sequencing of cultured CD4+ T cell DNA used the Oncomine TCR Beta short-read assay. Using its own MiXCR run on the PCR reads, TCRdb lists one record per CDR3 protein. The sample has around 15,000 distinct CDR3 sequences; around 40% are singletons. The treatment is: approximately 11-day PBMC culture with coronavirus spike peptide pools or control peptides (ViraFEST assay). No antigen has been identified for these receptors. This sample comprised CD4+ T cells from blood, cultured in vitro, obtained before SARS-CoV-2 vaccination. These receptors all stem from a human donor who received a COVID-19 vaccine.

A few counts support this clonotype. The chain has TRBV19 and TRBJ1-2; 8 positions agree with TRBD1. V gave up 6 bases and J gave up 8 bases; unmatched junction bases: 11. In germline, CDR1 is LNHDA, CDR2 SQIVND (reference sequence). This CDR3 has 14 amino acids. The CDR3 is CASRNLDRARGYTF. DNA for the CDR3: TGTGCCAGTAGGAACCTGGACAGGGCCAGAGGCTACACCTTC. The entire variable domain, with the rest obtained from reference TRBV19 and TRBJ1-2, is as follows: DGGITQSPKYLFRKEGQNVTLSCEQNLNHDAMYWYRQDPGQGLRLIYYSQIVNDFQKGDIAEGYSVSREKKESFPLTVTSAQKNPTAFYLCASRNLDRARGYTFGSGTRLTVV.

This clonotype was observed a handful of times. The CDR3 is CASSLGDEETQYF. As DNA, the CDR3 is TGTGCCAGCAGCTTAGGCGATGAAGAGACCCAGTACTTC. V usage is TRBV7-6 and J usage is TRBJ2-5; D unresolved. The germline gives CDR1 SGHVS, CDR2 FNYEAQ. CDR3 size: 13 residues. The V end lost 1 base, the J end lost 3 bases, and 6 bases lay between the germline ends.

This clonotype was detected only a few times. V gene TRBV19 combines with J gene TRBJ2-5, with 10 bases lining up with TRBD2. The CDR3 contains 16 residues. V was pared by 3 bases and J by 2 bases, with 6 bases of the junction left unmatched. CDR1 is LNHDA and CDR2 is SQIVND in the germline V gene (reference sequence). CDR3 DNA sequence: TGTGCCAGTAGTATTCGCCTAGCGGGGGTTCAAGAGACCCAGTACTTC. As protein: CASSIRLAGVQETQYF.

This clonotype was counted only a few times. This chain uses TRBV21-1 with TRBJ2-7. TRBV21-1 is a recognized pseudogene. CDR3 length: 15 residues. CDR3 DNA sequence: TGTGCCAGCAGCAACAGGACCGGGAGCTCCTACGAGCAGTACTTC. This sequence encodes CASSNRTGSSYEQYF.

This clonotype was seen more than once but under ten times. DNA for the CDR3: TGTGCCAGCAGTTACGATAGATGGGCCAAAAACATTCAGTACTTC. It is translated as CASSYDRWAKNIQYF. V usage is TRBV6-5 and J usage is TRBJ2-4, with D unresolved. Germline assignment: CDR1 MNHEY and CDR2 SVGAGI. This CDR3 has 15 residues. With 2 bases removed from V and 1 base from J, the gap between germline ends came to 9 bases.

The CDR3 region is CASSIVKGYQETQYF. The CDR3 DNA is TGTGCCAGTAGTATAGTAAAGGGGTACCAAGAGACCCAGTACTTC. This sequence joins TRBV19 and TRBJ2-5; D perhaps matches TRBD1 (5 bases). The V end was cut by 1 base, the J end by 0 bases, with 9 bases between. Germline V CDR1 and CDR2: LNHDA, SQIVND (reference sequence). This CDR3 spans 15 amino acids.